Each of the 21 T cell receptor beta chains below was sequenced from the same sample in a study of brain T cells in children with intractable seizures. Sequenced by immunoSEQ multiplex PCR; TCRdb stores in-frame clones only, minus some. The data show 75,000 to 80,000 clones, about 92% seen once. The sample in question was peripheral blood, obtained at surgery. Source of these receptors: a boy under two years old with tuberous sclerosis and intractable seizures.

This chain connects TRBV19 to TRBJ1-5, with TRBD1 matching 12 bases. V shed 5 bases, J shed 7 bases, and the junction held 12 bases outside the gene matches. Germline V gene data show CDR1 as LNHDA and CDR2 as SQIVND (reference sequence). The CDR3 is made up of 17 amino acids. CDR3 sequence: CASSFLRDRGLEQPQHF. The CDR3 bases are TGTGCCAGTAGTTTCCTCCGGGACAGGGGGCTAGAACAGCCCCAGCATTTT.

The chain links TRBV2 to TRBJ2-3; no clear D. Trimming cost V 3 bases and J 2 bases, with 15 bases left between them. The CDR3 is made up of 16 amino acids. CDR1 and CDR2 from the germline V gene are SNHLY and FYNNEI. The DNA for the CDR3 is TGTGCCAGCAGTGATGTGGGCCTGGGATCCACAGATACGCAGTATTTT. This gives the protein CASSDVGLGSTDTQYF.

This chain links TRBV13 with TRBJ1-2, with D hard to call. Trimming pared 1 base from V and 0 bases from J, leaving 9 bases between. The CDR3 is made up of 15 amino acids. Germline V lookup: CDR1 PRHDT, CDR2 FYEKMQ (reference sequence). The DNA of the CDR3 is TGTGCCAGCAGCTTAGTAGGTACTTCTAACTATGGCTACACCTTC. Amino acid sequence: CASSLVGTSNYGYTF.

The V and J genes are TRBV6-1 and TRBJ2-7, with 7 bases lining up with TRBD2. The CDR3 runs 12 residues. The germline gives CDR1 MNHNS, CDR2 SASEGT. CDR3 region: CASSEVAAGRLV. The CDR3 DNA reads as TGTGCCAGCAGTGAGGTCGCAGCGGGACGCCTAGTC.

The CDR3, as DNA: TGTGCCACCAGTGATGCTCATCTAGACAGCTCCTACAATGAGCAGTTCTTC. Protein sequence: CATSDAHLDSSYNEQFF. The chain links TRBV24-1 to TRBJ2-1; tentative D call: TRBD1 (5 bases). Per germline, CDR1 KGHDR and CDR2 SFDVKD. V lost 3 bases and J 0 bases, leaving 14 bases between the germline ends. The CDR3 loop spans 17 amino acids.

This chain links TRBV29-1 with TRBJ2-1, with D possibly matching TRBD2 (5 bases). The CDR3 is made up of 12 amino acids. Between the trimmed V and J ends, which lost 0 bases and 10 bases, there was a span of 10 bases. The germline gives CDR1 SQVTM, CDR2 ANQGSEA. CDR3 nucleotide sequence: TGCAGCGTTGAAGAGTACCGGGAAGAGCAGTTCTTC. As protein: CSVEEYREEQFF.

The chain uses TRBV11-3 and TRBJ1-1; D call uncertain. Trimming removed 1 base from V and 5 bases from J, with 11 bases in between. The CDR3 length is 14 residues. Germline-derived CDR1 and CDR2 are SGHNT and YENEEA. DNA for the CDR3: TGTGCCAGCAGCTTAGTCGCCAGGAGGACTGAAGCTTTCTTT. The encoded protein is CASSLVARRTEAFF.

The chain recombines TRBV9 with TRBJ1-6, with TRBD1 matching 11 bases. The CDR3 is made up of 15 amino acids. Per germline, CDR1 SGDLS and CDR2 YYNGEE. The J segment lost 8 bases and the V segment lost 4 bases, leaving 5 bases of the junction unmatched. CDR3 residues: CASSFGTGGDSPLHF. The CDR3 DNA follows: TGTGCCAGCAGCTTCGGGACAGGGGGAGATTCACCCCTCCACTTT.

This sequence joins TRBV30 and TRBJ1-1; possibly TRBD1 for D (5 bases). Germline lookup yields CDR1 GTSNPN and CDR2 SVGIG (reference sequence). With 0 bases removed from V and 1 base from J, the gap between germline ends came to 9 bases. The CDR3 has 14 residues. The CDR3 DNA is TGTGCCTGGAGTGTGGGGCATACGAACACTGAAGCTTTCTTT. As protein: CAWSVGHTNTEAFF.

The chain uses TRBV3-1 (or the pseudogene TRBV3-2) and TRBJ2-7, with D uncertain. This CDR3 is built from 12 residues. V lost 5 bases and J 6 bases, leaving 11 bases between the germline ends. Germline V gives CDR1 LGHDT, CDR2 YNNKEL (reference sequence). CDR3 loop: CASSFERREQYF. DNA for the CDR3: TGTGCCAGCAGCTTCGAAAGGCGCGAGCAGTACTTC.

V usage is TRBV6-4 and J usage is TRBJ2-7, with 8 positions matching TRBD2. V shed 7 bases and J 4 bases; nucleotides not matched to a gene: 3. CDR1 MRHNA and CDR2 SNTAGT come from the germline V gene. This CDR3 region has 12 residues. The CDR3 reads CASIEREYEQYF. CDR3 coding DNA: TGTGCCAGCATAGAGCGGGAGTACGAGCAGTACTTC.

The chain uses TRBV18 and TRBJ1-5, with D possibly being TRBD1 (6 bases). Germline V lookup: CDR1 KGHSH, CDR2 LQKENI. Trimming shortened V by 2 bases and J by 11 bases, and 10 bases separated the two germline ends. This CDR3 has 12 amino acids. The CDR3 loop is CASSPRGGAQHF. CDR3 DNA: TGTGCCAGCTCACCAAGGGGGGGGGCCCAGCATTTT.

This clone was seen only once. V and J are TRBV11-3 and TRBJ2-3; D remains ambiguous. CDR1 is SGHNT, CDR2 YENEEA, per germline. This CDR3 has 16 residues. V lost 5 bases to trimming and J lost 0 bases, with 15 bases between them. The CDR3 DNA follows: TGTGCCAGCAGCGCCTGGACGGGTACTAGCACAGATACGCAGTATTTT. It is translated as CASSAWTGTSTDTQYF. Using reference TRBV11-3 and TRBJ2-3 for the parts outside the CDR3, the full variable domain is EAGVVQSPRYKIIEKKQPVAFWCNPISGHNTLYWYLQNLGQGPELLIRYENEEAVDDSQLPKDRFSAERLKGVDSTLKIQPAELGDSAVYLCASSAWTGTSTDTQYFGPGTRLTVL.

This CDR3 is CASSSGHTNTEAFF. CDR3 coding DNA: TGTGCCAGCAGCTCGGGACATACGAACACTGAAGCTTTCTTT. The gene calls are TRBV3-1 (or the pseudogene TRBV3-2) and TRBJ1-1; D may be TRBD1 (6 bases). Germline-derived CDR1 and CDR2 are LGHDT and YNNKEL (reference sequence). This CDR3 contains 14 residues. Between the trimmed V and J ends, which lost 5 bases and 1 base, there was a span of 11 bases.

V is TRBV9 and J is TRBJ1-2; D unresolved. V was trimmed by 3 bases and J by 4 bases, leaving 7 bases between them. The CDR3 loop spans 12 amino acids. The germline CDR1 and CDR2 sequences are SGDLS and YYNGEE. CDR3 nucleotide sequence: TGTGCCAGCAGCGCAGAGGGCTATGGCTACACCTTC. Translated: CASSAEGYGYTF. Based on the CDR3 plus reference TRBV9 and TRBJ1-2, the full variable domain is DSGVTQTPKHLITATGQRVTLRCSPRSGDLSVYWYQQSLDQGLQFLIQYYNGEERAKGNILERFSAQQFPDLHSELNLSSLELGDSALYFCASSAEGYGYTFGSGTRLTVV.

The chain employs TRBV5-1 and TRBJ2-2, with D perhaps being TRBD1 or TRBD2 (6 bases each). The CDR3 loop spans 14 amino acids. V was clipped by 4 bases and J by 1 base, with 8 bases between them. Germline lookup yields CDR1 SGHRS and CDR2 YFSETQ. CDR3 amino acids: CASSKGGNTGELFF. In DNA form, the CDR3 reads TGCGCCAGCAGCAAGGGGGGGAACACCGGGGAGCTGTTTTTT.

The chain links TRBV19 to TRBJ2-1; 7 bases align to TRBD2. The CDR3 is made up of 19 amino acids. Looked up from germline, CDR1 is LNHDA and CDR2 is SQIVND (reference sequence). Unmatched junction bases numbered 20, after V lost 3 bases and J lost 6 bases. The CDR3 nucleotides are TGTGCCAGTAGTATTCCCCCCCTCGTAGGGGCGGGAGAGGGCAATGAGCAGTTCTTC. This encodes CASSIPPLVGAGEGNEQFF.

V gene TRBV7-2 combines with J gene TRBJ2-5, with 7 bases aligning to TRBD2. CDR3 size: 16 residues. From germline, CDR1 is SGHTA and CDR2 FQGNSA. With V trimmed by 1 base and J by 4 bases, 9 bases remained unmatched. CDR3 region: CASSLVGGGSGETQYF. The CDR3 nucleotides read TGTGCCAGCAGCTTAGTTGGCGGGGGATCGGGAGAGACCCAGTACTTC.

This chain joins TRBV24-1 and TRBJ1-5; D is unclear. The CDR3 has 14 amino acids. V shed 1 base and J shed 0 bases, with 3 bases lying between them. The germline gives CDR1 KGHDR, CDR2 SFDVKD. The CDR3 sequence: CATSDFRSNQPQHF. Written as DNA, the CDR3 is TGTGCCACCAGTGATTTCCGTAGCAATCAGCCCCAGCATTTT.

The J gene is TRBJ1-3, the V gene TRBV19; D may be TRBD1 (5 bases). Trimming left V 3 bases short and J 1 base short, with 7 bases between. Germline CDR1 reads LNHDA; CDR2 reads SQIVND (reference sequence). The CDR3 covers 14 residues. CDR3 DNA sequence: TGTGCCAGTAGTATTTGGGGGTCTGGAAACACCATATATTTT. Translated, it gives CASSIWGSGNTIYF.

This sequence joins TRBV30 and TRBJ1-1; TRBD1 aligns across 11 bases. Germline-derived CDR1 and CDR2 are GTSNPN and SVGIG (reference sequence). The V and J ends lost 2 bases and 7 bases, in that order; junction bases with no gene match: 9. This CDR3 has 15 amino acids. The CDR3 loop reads CAWSPHWTGGVEAFF. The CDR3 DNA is TGTGCCTGGAGTCCACATTGGACAGGGGGCGTTGAAGCTTTCTTT.